This T cell receptor (beta chain) originates from a study of post-analysis software for immune sequencing data. Broader study findings: A significant reduction in normalized Chao1 diversity was observed in multiple sclerosis patients versus controls. Roughly 5 TRBV segments (TRBV5-6, TRBV5-1 and TRBV20-1 among them) occurred more frequently in patients than in controls.

The CDR3 is made up of 11 amino acids. CDR1 is ENHRY and CDR2 is SYGVKD in the germline V gene. Trimming stripped 4 bases from V and 3 bases from J, with 4 bases between. This clonotype was detected ten times or more. Its matching antigen is unknown. The library was made from cDNA and included unique molecular identifiers. The authors obtained roughly 0.5 million cDNA molecules from approximately 0.95 to 9.8 million T cells. TCRdb passed the PCR reads through MiXCR, listing each CDR3 protein once. The table includes about 540,000 distinct CDR3 sequences, roughly 34% detected once. This sequence was found in a girl aged 2 to 17 with multiple sclerosis. The chain is built from TRBV10-3 and TRBJ2-7, with D unclear. Input material: blood. CDR3: CAISANYEQYF. The DNA for the CDR3 is TGTGCCATCAGTGCCAACTACGAGCAGTACTTC.